The 14 T cell receptor beta chains below come from one sample, sequenced in a study of T cell responses to AZD1222 COVID-19 vaccine. Clones were sequenced by immunoSEQ multiplex PCR, and TCRdb holds only the in-frame ones, with some missing. The table includes around 97,000 clones, 91% detected once. This specimen consisted of peripheral blood, obtained on day 0 of AZD1222 vaccination. These receptors all come from an adult in good health.

This sequence joins TRBV28 and TRBJ1-2; no reliable D call. CDR3 size: 15 residues. Germline V lookup: CDR1 MDHEN, CDR2 SYDVKM. V was trimmed by 3 bases and J by 8 bases, leaving 19 bases between them. CDR3 amino acids: CASSLGKVGFWGYTF. CDR3 DNA sequence: TGTGCCAGCAGTTTGGGAAAAGTGGGTTTTTGGGGCTACACCTTC.

In its sample, this clone was seen once. The genes are TRBV29-1 and TRBJ2-1, with TRBD1 matching 9 bases. Germline loops: CDR1 SQVTM, CDR2 ANQGSEA. V lost 7 bases to trimming and J lost 0 bases; unmatched junction nucleotides: 4. CDR3 length equals 14 residues. The CDR3 region is CSAGDRDSYNEQFF. CDR3 nucleotides: TGCAGCGCCGGGGACAGGGACTCCTACAATGAGCAGTTCTTC.

This sequence joins TRBV7-3 and TRBJ1-1; no reliable D call. CDR3 length equals 15 residues. V was clipped by 5 bases and J by 0 bases, with 13 bases between them. Germline values: CDR1 SGHTA, CDR2 FQGTGA. The CDR3 reads CASSKDGNMNTEAFF. The DNA of the CDR3 is TGTGCCAGCAGCAAGGATGGAAACATGAACACTGAAGCTTTCTTT.

The chain is built from TRBV6-5 and TRBJ2-7, with unresolved D. The CDR3 contains 16 residues. Per germline, CDR1 MNHEY and CDR2 SVGAGI. With 0 bases removed from V and 0 bases from J, the gap between germline ends came to 12 bases. The CDR3 spells CASSYSAVAGSYEQYF. Here the CDR3 DNA reads TGTGCCAGCAGTTACTCGGCCGTAGCCGGCTCCTACGAGCAGTACTTC.

The chain combines TRBV6-1 with TRBJ1-4; TRBD1 agrees at 8 bases. Per germline, CDR1 MNHNS and CDR2 SASEGT. The CDR3 length is 15 residues. J lost 8 bases, V lost 1 base, and 6 bases had no gene match. DNA of the CDR3: TGTGCCAGCAGTGAAGTCTTGACAGGGGTCGAAAAACTGTTTTTT. Its translation: CASSEVLTGVEKLFF.

The chain uses TRBV9 and TRBJ2-2; no firm D call. Germline CDR1 and CDR2: SGDLS and YYNGEE. The CDR3 runs to 15 residues. V shed 4 bases and J shed 2 bases, with 12 bases lying between them. The CDR3 reads CASSPGQINTGELFF. The CDR3 bases are TGTGCCAGCAGCCCGGGCCAGATTAACACCGGGGAGCTGTTTTTT.

CDR3 amino acids: CASSPAGASNQPQHF. CDR3 bases: TGTGCCAGCAGTCCGGCAGGGGCGAGCAATCAGCCCCAGCATTTT. The V and J genes are TRBV28 and TRBJ1-5, with a possible D match to TRBD1 (6 bases). V was shortened by 5 bases and J by 1 base, with 12 bases between the two germline ends. The CDR3 extends over 15 amino acids. Germline V CDR1 and CDR2: MDHEN, SYDVKM.

The V gene is TRBV27, the J gene TRBJ2-7; D ambiguous. The CDR3 loop spans 14 amino acids. The V end was cut by 6 bases, the J end by 5 bases, with 17 bases between. Germline CDR1 MNHEY, CDR2 SMNVEV (reference sequence). CDR3 sequence reads: CASRAHLLGNEQYF. The CDR3 nucleotides are TGTGCCAGCAGGGCCCACCTTCTCGGAAACGAGCAGTACTTC.

This rearrangement joins TRBV9 to TRBJ2-2; no reliable D call. This CDR3 spans 17 amino acids. V dropped 3 bases and J dropped 6 bases, with 21 bases sitting between them. Germline CDR1 and CDR2: SGDLS and YYNGEE. Here the CDR3 DNA reads TGTGCCAGCAGCGGAGACCCCTTAATAGGGCCGTCCGGGGAGCTGTTTTTT. Protein product: CASSGDPLIGPSGELFF.

The rearrangement joins TRBV7-8 to TRBJ1-6; D may be TRBD1 (5 bases). Germline CDR1 SGHVS, CDR2 FQNEAQ. Trimming left V 0 bases short and J 7 bases short, with 10 bases between. The CDR3 length is 15 residues. For the CDR3, the DNA is TGTGCCAGCAGCTTAGCCCAGGGCGTAAATTCACCCCTCCACTTT. Translated, it gives CASSLAQGVNSPLHF.

The J gene is TRBJ2-7, the V gene TRBV30; maybe TRBD1 (6 bases). V was clipped by 2 bases and J by 2 bases, with 7 bases between them. CDR3 length: 12 amino acids. Germline V gene lookup returns CDR1 GTSNPN and CDR2 SVGIG (reference sequence). CDR3 bases: TGTGCCTGGAGTCGACAGGCCTACGAGCAGTACTTC. Translation gives CAWSRQAYEQYF.

The J gene is TRBJ2-5, the V gene TRBV5-1; either TRBD1 or TRBD2 may supply D (5 bases each). Per germline, CDR1 SGHRS and CDR2 YFSETQ. V lost 3 bases and J lost 8, with 20 bases in between. The CDR3 covers 15 residues. In DNA, the CDR3 is TGCGCCAGCAGCTCAGATTCTAAAATGGGGGTTACCCAGTACTTC. Translated, it gives CASSSDSKMGVTQYF.

The chain employs TRBV9 and TRBJ2-1; a weak D match, TRBD2 (6 bases). Trimming left V 4 bases short and J 2 bases short, with 22 bases between. The V gene's germline CDR1 is SGDLS and CDR2 YYNGEE. This CDR3 has 18 residues. The CDR3 bases are TGTGCCAGCAGCTTAGCCGGGACTGCCTGGGATACCTACAATGAGCAGTTCTTC. Its protein product is CASSLAGTAWDTYNEQFF.

The chain has TRBV7-3 and TRBJ2-7; D unresolved. Germline V gene sequence: CDR1 SGHTA, CDR2 FQGTGA. The CDR3 sequence is 13 residues long. Trimming removed 5 bases at V and 7 bases at J, with 15 bases between. CDR3 nucleotide sequence: TGTGCCAGCAGCGGAAAGGTCCTGACTGAGCAGTACTTC. Amino acid sequence: CASSGKVLTEQYF.